This T cell receptor (beta chain) was recovered during a study of T cell repertoires in cytomegalovirus infection. TCRdb analysed the reads with MiXCR anew, one entry per CDR3 protein. The sample lists 80,000 to 130,000 distinct CDR3 sequences; around 22% were seen once. V was clipped by 9 bases and J by 4 bases, with 15 bases between them. The CDR3 consists of 13 residues. Germline V gives CDR1 MNHEY, CDR2 SMNVEV (reference sequence). The sample was CD8+ T cells from PBMCs. The chain joins TRBV27 to TRBJ1-1; D is uncertain. This clonotype was sampled from a human donor in good health (CMV status not recorded). Some clones in this sample may be carry-over from other donors' samples. CDR3 region: CASKDRARTEAFF. CDR3 nucleotides: TGTGCCAGTAAAGACCGGGCTCGCACTGAAGCTTTCTTT.